The 8 T cell receptor beta chains given below trace back to one sample, sequenced in a study of identical twins. TCRdb passed the 5' RACE reads through MiXCR, listing each CDR3 protein once. The sample lists 300,000 or so distinct CDR3 sequences, nearly 9.5% occurring once. The same data also went into a second study, on yellow fever vaccine responses in identical twins.

Sample: CD8+ T cells sorted from blood. These receptors were collected from a woman between 18 and 29 years old in good health.

The table lists this clonotype with many counts. CDR3 bases: TGCAGTGCTAGTGAGGGACTAGCTCCCTACAATGAGCAGTTCTTC. Its protein product is CSASEGLAPYNEQFF. The genes are TRBV20-1 and TRBJ2-1, with 9 nucleotides matching TRBD2. V was pared by 3 bases and J by 2 bases, with 5 bases of the junction left unmatched. The CDR3 contains 15 residues. Per the germline V gene, CDR1 is DFQATT and CDR2 is SNEGSKA (reference sequence).

The chain employs TRBV12-3 or TRBV12-4 and TRBJ1-1; D unclear. The CDR3 extends over 14 amino acids. With 6 bases removed from V and 6 bases from J, the gap between germline ends came to 17 bases. The CDR3 spells CASSPSRRGSEAFF. In DNA, the CDR3 is TGTGCCAGCAGCCCATCCAGACGAGGATCTGAAGCTTTCTTT.

This clonotype was counted only a few times. V usage is TRBV7-2 and J usage is TRBJ1-2; D is uncertain. The length of the CDR3 is 14 residues. V was cut by 2 bases and J by 3 bases, with 10 bases left in between. Per the germline V gene, CDR1 is SGHTA and CDR2 is FQGNSA. The CDR3 region is CASSLIDGDYGYTF. Here the CDR3 DNA reads TGTGCCAGCAGCTTAATTGATGGTGACTATGGCTACACCTTC.

CDR3 in DNA: TGTGCCAGCAGTTACTCGAAATCCGGGTCACCCACAGATACGCAGTATTTT. Amino acid sequence: CASSYSKSGSPTDTQYF. The chain has TRBV6-2 or TRBV6-3 and TRBJ2-3, with D unresolved. Germline V lookup: CDR1 MNHEY, CDR2 SVGEGT. The CDR3 sequence is 17 residues long. Trimming cost V 0 bases and J 2 bases, with 15 bases left between them.

The chain links TRBV27 to TRBJ2-7, with D perhaps TRBD1 or TRBD2 (5 bases each). The germline gives CDR1 MNHEY, CDR2 SMNVEV (reference sequence). CDR3 length: 13 amino acids. The V gene lost 6 bases and the J gene lost 3 bases, with 12 bases spanning the gap. CDR3 residues: CASRDLGDYEQYF. For the CDR3, the DNA is TGTGCCAGCAGGGACTTAGGGGACTACGAGCAGTACTTC.

The chain couples TRBV12-3 or TRBV12-4 to TRBJ2-7; 8 bases fit TRBD2. The V segment lost 5 bases and the J segment 3 bases; nucleotides outside the gene matches: 6. The CDR3 is 14 amino acids. CDR3 sequence (DNA): TGTGCCAGCAGTGGCCAGCGGGAGAACTACGAGCAGTACTTC. Translated: CASSGQRENYEQYF.

The chain has TRBV27 and TRBJ2-3; D may be TRBD1 (6 bases). CDR1 and CDR2 (germline): MNHEY, SMNVEV (reference sequence). V was pared by 5 bases and J by 0 bases, with 12 bases between. The CDR3 is 15 residues long. This chain's CDR3 is CASSARQGSTDTQYF. The CDR3 coding sequence is TGTGCCAGCAGTGCCCGCCAGGGGAGCACAGATACGCAGTATTTT.

The rearrangement joins TRBV29-1 to TRBJ2-2; no clear D gene. CDR3 length equals 10 residues. Trimming stripped 6 bases from V and 5 bases from J, with 4 bases between. The V gene's germline CDR1 is SQVTM and CDR2 ANQGSEA. CDR3 sequence (DNA): TGCAGCGTCGGGACCGGGGAGCTGTTTTTT. Translating it yields CSVGTGELFF.